This entry lists 8 T cell receptor beta chains sequenced from one sample in a study of cytomegalovirus exposure and HLA in healthy donors. PCR was performed using 60 Vbeta and 13 Jbeta primers. Measured with immunoSEQ multiplex PCR; TCRdb has only the in-frame clones, and not every one. The sample includes more than 100,000 clones, approximately 67% of them seen just once. Sequenced: PBMCs. These receptors were obtained from a man aged 18 to 29 in good health and CMV-seronegative.

The V gene is TRBV28, the J gene TRBJ2-7, with TRBD1 matching 9 bases. Per germline, CDR1 MDHEN and CDR2 SYDVKM. The ends lost 6 bases at V and 1 base at J; junction bases unmatched: 1. This CDR3 region has 13 residues. CDR3 DNA: TGTGCCAGCAGAGGACAGGGGTCCTACGAGCAGTACTTC. Translating gives CASRGQGSYEQYF.

This clone was counted only a few times. The chain combines TRBV5-6 with TRBJ1-3; D is ambiguous. Germline assignment: CDR1 SGHDT and CDR2 YYEEEE. CDR3 length: 17 amino acids. Trimming took 0 bases from V and 0 from J, leaving 13 bases between them. The CDR3 here is CASSLVYAESSGNTIYF. The CDR3 DNA is TGTGCCAGCAGCTTGGTATACGCGGAAAGCTCTGGAAACACCATATATTTT.

This clone was counted a few times. The chain links TRBV5-1 to TRBJ2-2; D gene uncertain. This CDR3 has 14 amino acids. The germline gives CDR1 SGHRS, CDR2 YFSETQ. The V gene lost 0 bases and the J gene lost 0 bases, with 3 bases spanning the gap. CDR3 nucleotides: TGCGCCAGCAGCTTGGAGCCGAACACCGGGGAGCTGTTTTTT. Residues: CASSLEPNTGELFF.

This clone was counted a few times. The chain couples TRBV4-1 to TRBJ2-7, with 15 bases matching TRBD2. This CDR3 has 17 residues. Per germline, CDR1 MGHRA and CDR2 YSYEKL. V gave up 4 bases and J gave up 0 bases; unmatched junction bases: 4. In DNA form, the CDR3 reads TGCGCCAGCAGCCCCGGGACTAGCGGGGGGTCCTCCTACGAGCAGTACTTC. As protein: CASSPGTSGGSSYEQYF.

This clone was counted between two and nine times. This chain connects TRBV7-9 to TRBJ1-1; D is undetermined. Trimming cost V 3 bases and J 7 bases, with 9 bases left between them. The CDR3 sequence is 12 residues long. CDR1 SEHNR and CDR2 FQNEAQ come from the germline V gene (reference sequence). CDR3 in amino acids: CASSFPRDEAFF. The CDR3 bases are TGTGCCAGCAGCTTCCCCCGAGATGAAGCTTTCTTT.

The chain couples TRBV7-8 to TRBJ2-1; 15 bases are shared with TRBD2. CDR1 is SGHVS and CDR2 is FQNEAQ in the germline V gene. CDR3 length: 18 amino acids. V dropped 5 bases and J dropped 9; count of bases not matched to a gene: 14. DNA for the CDR3: TGTGCCAGCAGCCTGCCGGGACTAGCGGGAGGCCTTCGAATTGAGCAGTTCTTC. Protein sequence: CASSLPGLAGGLRIEQFF.

This clone has more than one count but fewer than ten. The chain links TRBV6-1 to TRBJ1-2, with unresolved D. The ends were cut back, 5 bases at V and 4 bases at J, with 17 bases in the middle. The CDR3 length is 15 residues. The germline CDR1 and CDR2 sequences are MNHNS and SASEGT. In DNA, the CDR3 is TGTGCCAGCAGTACCCACGGACTCGCCGGCTATGGCTACACCTTC. Protein product: CASSTHGLAGYGYTF.

This chain joins TRBV2 and TRBJ1-5; TRBD1 agrees at 7 bases. This CDR3 contains 14 residues. Germline assignment: CDR1 SNHLY and CDR2 FYNNEI. J was trimmed by 5 bases and V by 4 bases; bases with no gene match: 5. The CDR3: CASSGQGRYQPQHF. Here the CDR3 DNA reads TGTGCCAGCAGTGGACAGGGTCGGTATCAGCCCCAGCATTTT.